A single sample gave rise to the 23 T cell receptor beta chains below, sequenced in a study of blood T cell repertoires in COVID-19. Libraries were prepared by immunoSEQ multiplex PCR; TCRdb keeps only in-frame clonotypes and omits some of them. Of 350,000 or so clones listed, around 89% are singletons. The source material was peripheral blood. The origin of the receptors is a woman under 40 with COVID-19, enrolled during active disease.

The J gene is TRBJ1-1, the V gene TRBV7-9; no reliable D call. The CDR3 has 12 residues. Germline CDR1 and CDR2: SEHNR and FQNEAQ (reference sequence). V was pared by 8 bases and J by 2 bases, with 9 bases between. CDR3 region: CASHGSNTEAFF. DNA for the CDR3: TGTGCCAGCCACGGGTCTAACACTGAAGCTTTCTTT.

The chain is built from TRBV7-9 and TRBJ1-3; D is perhaps TRBD1 (5 bases). The CDR3 length is 15 residues. The germline CDR1 and CDR2 sequences are SEHNR and FQNEAQ (reference sequence). Trimming left V 1 base short and J 0 bases short, with 7 bases between. Here the CDR3 reads CASSLVGGSGNTIYF. CDR3 DNA: TGTGCCAGCAGCTTAGTCGGGGGCTCTGGAAACACCATATATTTT.

The V and J genes are TRBV3-1 (or the pseudogene TRBV3-2) and TRBJ1-1, with TRBD1 identical over 8 bases. With 3 bases clipped from V and 4 bases from J, the junction kept 4 bases outside the gene matches. The germline V gene has CDR1 LGHDT and CDR2 YNNKEL (reference sequence). The CDR3 is made up of 14 amino acids. CDR3 amino acids: CASSHETGGTEAFF. As DNA, the CDR3 is TGTGCCAGCAGCCACGAAACAGGGGGCACTGAAGCTTTCTTT.

The chain is built from TRBV24-1 and TRBJ1-2; the D gene is possibly TRBD1 (5 bases). CDR1 KGHDR and CDR2 SFDVKD come from the germline V gene. The CDR3 has 16 amino acids. Trimming removed 6 bases from V and 5 bases from J, with 21 bases in between. CDR3 nucleotides: TGTGCCACCAGTAACAATGGAGGGCCCCAGGGATATGGCTACACCTTC. Protein: CATSNNGGPQGYGYTF.

This chain joins TRBV23-1 and TRBJ1-1, with TRBD1 matching 8 bases. TRBV23-1 is an ORF, and what it does is uncertain. J gave up 1 base and V 3 bases, and 10 bases lay outside the gene matches. This CDR3 has 17 amino acids. CDR3 protein: CASSHPGQGASNTEAFF. The DNA for the CDR3 is TGCGCCAGCAGTCACCCCGGACAGGGTGCTTCGAACACTGAAGCTTTCTTT.

J is TRBJ2-2 and V is TRBV10-1; possibly TRBD2 for D (5 bases). The CDR3 sequence is 16 residues long. V was cut by 3 bases and J by 0 bases, with 11 bases left in between. CDR1 and CDR2 from the germline V gene are WNHNN and SYGVQD (reference sequence). The CDR3, as DNA: TGCGCCAGCAGTGAAGGAGGCCCACCGAACACCGGGGAGCTGTTTTTT. It is translated as CASSEGGPPNTGELFF.

The chain is built from TRBV6-6 and TRBJ2-7; tentatively, D is TRBD2 (5 bases). Trimming took off 6 bases at V and 4 bases at J, with 16 bases between the two ends. Germline CDR1 is MNHNY and CDR2 is SVGAGI (reference sequence). The CDR3 consists of 14 residues. CDR3 amino acids: CASSSASGNYEQYF. The CDR3, as DNA: TGTGCCAGCAGCTCCGCCTCCGGGAATTACGAGCAGTACTTC.

This clone appeared once. The V and J genes are TRBV15 and TRBJ1-2; 7 bases are a match to TRBD1. The CDR3 runs 17 residues. The germline CDR1 and CDR2 sequences are LNHNV and YYDKDF (reference sequence). The J segment lost 2 bases and the V segment lost 2 bases, leaving 11 bases of the junction unmatched. The CDR3 protein is CATSRRLPGQRNYGYTF. CDR3 nucleotides: TGTGCCACCAGCAGAAGACTCCCGGGACAGAGGAACTATGGCTACACCTTC. Based on the CDR3 plus reference TRBV15 and TRBJ1-2, the full variable domain is DAMVIQNPRYQVTQFGKPVTLSCSQTLNHNVMYWYQQKSSQAPKLLFHYYDKDFNNEADTPDNFQSRRPNTSFCFLDIRSPGLGDTAMYLCATSRRLPGQRNYGYTFGSGTRLTVV.

The chain carries TRBV12-3 or TRBV12-4 and TRBJ1-2, with a tentative D call TRBD1 (6 bases). The CDR3 consists of 13 residues. Trimming removed 3 bases from V and 8 bases from J, with 13 bases in between. The CDR3 region is CASSFRQGLGYTF. In nucleotides, the CDR3 is TGTGCCAGCAGTTTTCGTCAGGGGCTAGGCTACACCTTC.

The chain links TRBV5-6 to TRBJ1-5; possible D gene TRBD1, 5 bases. This CDR3 is 16 amino acids long. Per germline, CDR1 SGHDT and CDR2 YYEEEE. Trimming took off 4 bases at V and 5 bases at J, with 19 bases between the two ends. The CDR3 reads CASSTRSTGGDQPQHF. The CDR3 nucleotides are TGTGCCAGCAGCACCAGGTCCACGGGAGGGGATCAGCCCCAGCATTTT.

This chain links TRBV30 with TRBJ1-6; D is unclear. This CDR3 is built from 13 residues. Germline CDR1 reads GTSNPN; CDR2 reads SVGIG (reference sequence). V was pared by 5 bases and J by 8 bases, with 13 bases between. CDR3 amino acids: CAWRASFDSPLHF. Here the CDR3 DNA reads TGTGCCTGGCGCGCCTCCTTCGATTCACCCCTCCACTTT.

This clone has just one count. V is TRBV29-1 and J is TRBJ1-2, with TRBD1 identical over 8 bases. This CDR3 has 12 amino acids. From germline, CDR1 is SQVTM and CDR2 ANQGSEA. V lost 5 bases, J lost 8 bases, and 7 bases stayed unmatched. The CDR3 DNA follows: TGCAGCGTTAAGGACAGGGTGAGAGGCTACACCTTC. Translation: CSVKDRVRGYTF.

This clone was picked up a small number of times. The rearrangement links TRBV6-5 to TRBJ2-5; the match to TRBD1 covers 8 bases. With V trimmed by 5 bases and J by 3 bases, 8 bases remained unmatched. This CDR3 comprises 15 residues. Germline V gene lookup returns CDR1 MNHEY and CDR2 SVGAGI. The CDR3 reads CASSLSGTGKETQYF. CDR3 sequence (DNA): TGTGCCAGCAGTCTGTCCGGGACAGGCAAAGAGACCCAGTACTTC.

The chain combines TRBV5-1 with TRBJ1-3; the D gene is possibly TRBD1 (5 bases). Trimming pared 4 bases from V and 0 bases from J, leaving 11 bases between. Germline CDR1 and CDR2: SGHRS and YFSETQ. This CDR3 has 15 amino acids. The CDR3 DNA is TGCGCCAGCAGCCTGGACACATACTCTGGAAACACCATATATTTT. The encoded protein is CASSLDTYSGNTIYF.

This clone has just a few counts. This chain links TRBV10-3 with TRBJ1-4; D gene uncertain. The germline V and J ends were trimmed by 4 bases and 4 bases, with 7 bases remaining between them. The germline V gene encodes CDR1 ENHRY and CDR2 SYGVKD. This CDR3 contains 13 residues. The CDR3 is CAISGDYNEKLFF. The CDR3 nucleotides are TGTGCCATCAGTGGTGACTATAATGAAAAACTGTTTTTT.

This clone was seen just once. V and J are TRBV5-5 and TRBJ1-2, with 10 bases identical to TRBD1. CDR3 length: 15 residues. The ends lost 5 bases at V and 4 bases at J; junction bases unmatched: 8. Germline values: CDR1 SGHKS, CDR2 YYEKEE (reference sequence). The CDR3 DNA is TGTGCCAGCAGGCTTTTGACAGGGGGCTTCTATGGCTACACCTTC. Translating it yields CASRLLTGGFYGYTF.

V and J are TRBV10-2 and TRBJ2-5; D is undetermined. Germline V CDR1 and CDR2: WSHSY, SAAADI. Trimming took 6 bases from V and 3 from J, leaving 11 bases between them. This CDR3 comprises 13 residues. This CDR3 is CASRETVKETQYF. The CDR3 DNA is TGCGCCAGCAGGGAAACAGTAAAAGAGACCCAGTACTTC.

The V and J genes are TRBV7-9 and TRBJ1-2; a possible D gene is TRBD1 (5 bases). Trimming took 1 base from V and 8 from J, leaving 8 bases between them. The CDR3 covers 12 residues. Germline CDR1 is SEHNR and CDR2 is FQNEAQ (reference sequence). The CDR3 protein is CASSLGTSGYTF. The CDR3 DNA reads TGTGCCAGCAGCTTAGGGACATCCGGCTACACCTTC.

This chain connects TRBV6-2 or TRBV6-3 to TRBJ1-5; no firm D call. CDR1 and CDR2 from the germline V gene are MNHEY and SVGEGT. The length of the CDR3 is 15 residues. V was cut by 4 bases and J by 1 base, with 11 bases left in between. The CDR3 loop is CASSSPGSSNQPQHF. CDR3 nucleotide sequence: TGTGCCAGCAGTTCCCCGGGGTCGAGCAATCAGCCCCAGCATTTT.

The chain employs TRBV29-1 and TRBJ2-2; D gene ambiguous. V gave up 1 base and J gave up 6 bases, with 9 bases separating them. The CDR3 sequence is 13 residues long. Germline V CDR1 and CDR2: SQVTM, ANQGSEA. CDR3 in amino acids: CSVEVNQSGELFF. DNA for the CDR3: TGCAGCGTTGAAGTAAATCAGTCCGGGGAGCTGTTTTTT.

CDR3 DNA sequence: TGTGCCAGCAGTGCAGACAGGGAGATGGGCGGGGAGCTGTTTTTT. Protein product: CASSADREMGGELFF. The V gene is TRBV2, the J gene TRBJ2-2, with 7 bases that match TRBD1. Per the germline V gene, CDR1 is SNHLY and CDR2 is FYNNEI. The CDR3 is made up of 15 amino acids. The V gene end was trimmed by 4 bases and the J gene end by 7 bases; junction bases not matched to a gene: 9.

This chain links TRBV18 with TRBJ2-2; D not resolved. Trimming took off 0 bases at V and 8 bases at J, with 13 bases between the two ends. The V gene's germline CDR1 is KGHSH and CDR2 LQKENI. This CDR3 comprises 15 residues. The CDR3 coding sequence is TGTGCCAGCTCACCACCAACTTTATCACCGGGGGAGCTGTTTTTT. It translates to CASSPPTLSPGELFF.

V usage is TRBV7-2 and J usage is TRBJ1-2, with D unclear. CDR1 and CDR2 from the germline V gene are SGHTA and FQGNSA. The CDR3 extends over 14 amino acids. V lost 2 bases and J 4 bases, leaving 11 bases between the germline ends. In DNA form, the CDR3 reads TGTGCCAGCAGCTTAAAGGCGAGCGGCTATGGCTACACCTTC. Residues: CASSLKASGYGYTF.